Listed below are T cell receptor beta chains from one sample, sequenced in a study of blood T cell repertoires in COVID-19. Measured with immunoSEQ multiplex PCR; TCRdb has only the in-frame clones, and not every one. The repertoire has 200,000 to 300,000 clones, approximately 80% of them found once; the top ten carry more than 6%. The material sequenced was peripheral blood. The receptors originated from a woman aged 60-70 years with active or convalescent COVID-19. Both conserved end residues are part of each CDR3. The D gene is left open where the match is weak. Clone size, where shown, is once, few, many, or a class for clones that have expanded.

d_call,v_call,clone_size,j_call,cdr3_nt,cdr3_aa
.,TRBV5-1,.,TRBJ2-5,TGCGCCAGCAGCTCCAGCGGAGACAAAGAGACCCAGTACTTC,CASSSSGDKETQYF
.,TRBV29-1,.,TRBJ1-1,TGCAGCGGGGAGACGACCGGCGGGGGAACTGAAGCTTTCTTT,CSGETTGGGTEAFF
TRBD2,TRBV11-2,.,TRBJ2-1,TGTGCCAGCAGCTTGAGCGGGGCAAACAATGAGCAGTTCTTC,CASSLSGANNEQFF
TRBD1,TRBV11-2,.,TRBJ1-5,TGTGCCAGCAGCCGAGACAGGGTCGGTCAGCCCCAGCATTTT,CASSRDRVGQPQHF
.,TRBV27,.,TRBJ1-2,TGTGCCAGCAGACCGGACAGTTTATATGGCTACACCTTC,CASRPDSLYGYTF
.,TRBV3-1/TRBV3-2,few,TRBJ1-1,TGTGCCAGCAGCCGCCAGGGGAACGGAGGGAACACTGAAGCTTTCTTT,CASSRQGNGGNTEAFF
TRBD2,TRBV30,.,TRBJ2-7,TGTGCCTGGGGGCTAGCGGGAGGCCCCTACGAGCAGTACTTC,CAWGLAGGPYEQYF
.,TRBV18,.,TRBJ1-2,TGTGCCAGCTCACCAATACAGGGCAGCGGCTATGGCTACACCTTC,CASSPIQGSGYGYTF
.,TRBV4-2,.,TRBJ1-4,TGTGCCAGCAGCCTTAACCAGGGTATTAATGAAAAACTGTTTTTT,CASSLNQGINEKLFF
.,TRBV15,once,TRBJ2-3,TGTGCCACCTCAAACATCATTAGCACAGATACGCAGTATTTT,CATSNIISTDTQYF
.,TRBV4-1,.,TRBJ1-2,TGCGCCAGCGCTCCCCTCCCAGGGTTCAATTTGGATGGCTACACCTTC,CASAPLPGFNLDGYTF
TRBD2,TRBV3-1/TRBV3-2,once,TRBJ2-7,TGTGCCAGCAGCCAAGACCCCAGCGGGATTGTCTACGAGCAGTACTTC,CASSQDPSGIVYEQYF
.,TRBV6-5,few,TRBJ1-1,TGTGCCAGCAGTTACTCGAAGGGAGGGAACGCTGAAGCTTTCTTT,CASSYSKGGNAEAFF
.,TRBV12-3/TRBV12-4,.,TRBJ1-2,TGTGCCAGCAGTTTCACAGCCAACTATGGCTACACCTTC,CASSFTANYGYTF
.,TRBV11-3,.,TRBJ2-7,TGTGCCAGCAGCTTAGTAGCGAACTACGAGCAGTACTTC,CASSLVANYEQYF
.,TRBV2,.,TRBJ2-7,TGTGCCAGCAGTGACTTACTAAGCTCCTACGAGCAGTACTTC,CASSDLLSSYEQYF
.,TRBV5-4,.,TRBJ1-2,TGTGCCAGCAGCCTAAGCGGACTCAGAAACTATGGCTACACCTTC,CASSLSGLRNYGYTF
TRBD1,TRBV11-3,.,TRBJ1-2,TGTGCCAGCAGCCCCGACAGGGGTCGGGGCTACACCTTC,CASSPDRGRGYTF
.,TRBV2,.,TRBJ1-5,TGTGCCAGCAGTGAAGACGGAGATCAGCCCCAGCATTTT,CASSEDGDQPQHF
TRBD2,TRBV6-5,.,TRBJ2-1,TGTGCCAGCAGGCCTAGCGGGAAGGATGAGCAGTTCTTC,CASRPSGKDEQFF
.,TRBV7-2,.,TRBJ2-7,TGTGCCAGCAGCCCCTTGCAAGCGGGCCTTGATGAGCAGTACTTC,CASSPLQAGLDEQYF
.,TRBV2,.,TRBJ1-2,TGTGCCAGCAGGGCCCTGAAGGGGGGGCTTGGCTACACCTTC,CASRALKGGLGYTF
.,TRBV6-2/TRBV6-3,.,TRBJ1-5,TGTGCCAGCAGTCCAGTGACAGGCCGTAGAGGCAATCAGCCCCAGCATTTT,CASSPVTGRRGNQPQHF
.,TRBV11-2,once,TRBJ2-1,TGTGCCAGCAGCTTAGGCCCAGCGGGCCTTCTCATCACGTACAATGAGCAGTTCTTC,CASSLGPAGLLITYNEQFF
.,TRBV12-3/TRBV12-4,.,TRBJ1-6,TGTGCCACTGCGGGCAGGCTTAATTCACCCCTCCACTTT,CATAGRLNSPLHF
.,TRBV5-1,.,TRBJ1-3,TGCGCCAGCAGCTTGGGGACCCAAAACAGGGCTGGAAACACCATATATTTT,CASSLGTQNRAGNTIYF
.,TRBV6-2/TRBV6-3,.,TRBJ2-5,TGTGCCAGCAGTCGCGGGGGCGGTATGGGAGAGACCCAGTACTTC,CASSRGGGMGETQYF
.,TRBV6-5,.,TRBJ2-2,TGTGCCAGCACCCATAGCGGGGAGCTGTTTTTT,CASTHSGELFF
.,TRBV3-1/TRBV3-2,few,TRBJ2-1,TGTGCCAGCAGCCAATCTGGAGCGAATGAGCAGTTCTTC,CASSQSGANEQFF
.,TRBV29-1,.,TRBJ2-2,TGCAGCGTTGCCGTAGCGAACACCGGGGAGCTGTTTTTT,CSVAVANTGELFF
TRBD2,TRBV10-1,.,TRBJ2-5,TGCGCCAGCAGTGAGTGGGGGGGACCCCAAGAGACCCAGTACTTC,CASSEWGGPQETQYF
.,TRBV10-2,once,TRBJ1-5,TGCGCCAGCAGTGAGGGAGGAGGTAATCAGCCCCAGCATTTT,CASSEGGGNQPQHF
TRBD1,TRBV6-5,.,TRBJ2-1,TGTGCCAGCAGTTACTCCCGGGACAGGTACAATGAGCAGTTCTTC,CASSYSRDRYNEQFF
TRBD1,TRBV6-5,.,TRBJ1-5,TGTGCCAGCACAGGACAGGGGAATCAGCCCCAGCATTTT,CASTGQGNQPQHF
TRBD1,TRBV6-6,.,TRBJ2-7,TGTGCCAGCCGGGACAGGGCCTACGAGCAGTACTTC,CASRDRAYEQYF
TRBD1,TRBV12-5,.,TRBJ2-7,TGTGCTAGTGGCCTCAATCGGGACAGGGCCAACGAGCAGTACTTC,CASGLNRDRANEQYF
.,TRBV6-5,.,TRBJ1-5,TGTGCCAGCAGGGCTGACAGAGACCGCGATCAGCCCCAGCATTTT,CASRADRDRDQPQHF
TRBD2,TRBV29-1,.,TRBJ2-1,TGCAGCGTTGGGCGACTAGCGGGCTCCTACAATGAGCAGTTCTTC,CSVGRLAGSYNEQFF
TRBD1,TRBV14,few,TRBJ2-1,TGTGCCAGCAGCCAAGCCGGGACAGGTCCCCGCCGCCCCTTCAACAATGAGCAGTTCTTC,CASSQAGTGPRRPFNNEQFF
TRBD1,TRBV5-1,.,TRBJ2-7,TGCGCCAGCAGCTCCCGGGGCAGGGGGTCCTACGAGCAGTACTTC,CASSSRGRGSYEQYF
.,TRBV11-3,.,TRBJ1-1,TGTGCCAGCACCTCCCGGGTGGACACTGAAGCTTTCTTT,CASTSRVDTEAFF
TRBD2,TRBV30,.,TRBJ2-3,TGTGCCTGGAGGCGGGAGTACACAGATACGCAGTATTTT,CAWRREYTDTQYF
.,TRBV11-3,.,TRBJ2-2,TGTGCCAGCAGCTCCTTACAGGGTGGCACCGGGGAGCTGTTTTTT,CASSSLQGGTGELFF
.,TRBV3-1/TRBV3-2,.,TRBJ1-1,TGTGCCAGCAGCCAATTTCGGTCGAACACTGAAGCTTTCTTT,CASSQFRSNTEAFF
TRBD2,TRBV6-6,.,TRBJ2-1,TGTGCCAGCAGTTACCTAGCGGGCACAGATGAGCAGTTCTTC,CASSYLAGTDEQFF
TRBD2,TRBV11-1,.,TRBJ2-7,TGTGCCAGCAGCTTATACAGTGGACGGGAGGGCCTCGAGCAGTACTTC,CASSLYSGREGLEQYF